This TCR beta chain was recovered during a study of control samples from healthy donors and cancer patients. Profiled with immunoSEQ multiplex PCR; TCRdb holds only in-frame clones, not every one. In the table there are about 200,000 clones, roughly nine tenths of which are singletons. This CDR3 spans 15 amino acids. V lost 4 bases to trimming and J lost 1 base; unmatched junction nucleotides: 7. CDR1 and CDR2 from the germline V gene are WSHSY and SAAADI. Material: blood. This sequence joins TRBV10-2 and TRBJ2-7; TRBD2 matches 7 bases. This clonotype was obtained from a man between 25 and 39 years old in good health. The DNA for the CDR3 is TGCGCCAGCAGTGGCGTGGCGGGGGAGTCCTACGAGCAGTACTTC. It yields the protein CASSGVAGESYEQYF.